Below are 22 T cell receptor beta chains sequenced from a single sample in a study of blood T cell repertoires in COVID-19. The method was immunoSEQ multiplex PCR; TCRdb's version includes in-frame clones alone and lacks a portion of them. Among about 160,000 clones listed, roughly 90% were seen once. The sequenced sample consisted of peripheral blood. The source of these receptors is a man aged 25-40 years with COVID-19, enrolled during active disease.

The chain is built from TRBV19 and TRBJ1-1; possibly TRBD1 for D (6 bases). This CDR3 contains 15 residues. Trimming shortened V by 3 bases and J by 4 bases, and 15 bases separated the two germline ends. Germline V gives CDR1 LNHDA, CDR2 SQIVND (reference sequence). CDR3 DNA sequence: TGTGCCAGTAGTATCGGACAGTTTTGGAGCACTGAAGCTTTCTTT. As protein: CASSIGQFWSTEAFF.

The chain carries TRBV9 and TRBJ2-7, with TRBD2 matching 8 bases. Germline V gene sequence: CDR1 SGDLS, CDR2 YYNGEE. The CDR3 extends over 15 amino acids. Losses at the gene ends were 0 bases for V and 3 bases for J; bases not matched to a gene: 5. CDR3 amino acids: CASSVGGGLDYEQYF. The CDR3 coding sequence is TGTGCCAGCAGCGTAGGCGGGGGGCTAGACTACGAGCAGTACTTC.

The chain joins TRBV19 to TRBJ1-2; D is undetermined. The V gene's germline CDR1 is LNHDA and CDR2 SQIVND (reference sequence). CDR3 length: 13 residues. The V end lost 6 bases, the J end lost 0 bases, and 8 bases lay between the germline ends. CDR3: CASSTGANYGYTF. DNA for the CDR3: TGTGCCAGTAGCACCGGGGCTAACTATGGCTACACCTTC. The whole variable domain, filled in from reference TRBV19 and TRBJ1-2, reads DGGITQSPKYLFRKEGQNVTLSCEQNLNHDAMYWYRQDPGQGLRLIYYSQIVNDFQKGDIAEGYSVSREKKESFPLTVTSAQKNPTAFYLCASSTGANYGYTFGSGTRLTVV.

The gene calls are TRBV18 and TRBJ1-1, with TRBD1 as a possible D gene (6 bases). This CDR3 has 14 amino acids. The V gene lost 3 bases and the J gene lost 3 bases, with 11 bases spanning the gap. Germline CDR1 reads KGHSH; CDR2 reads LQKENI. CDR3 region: CASSPQGRDTEAFF. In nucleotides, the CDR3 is TGTGCCAGCTCACCCCAGGGGCGGGACACTGAAGCTTTCTTT.

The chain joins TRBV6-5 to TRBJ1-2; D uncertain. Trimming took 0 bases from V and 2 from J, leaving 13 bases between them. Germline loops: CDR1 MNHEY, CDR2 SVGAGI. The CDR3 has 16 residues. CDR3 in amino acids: CASSYSSRFLNYGYTF. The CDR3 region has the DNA TGTGCCAGCAGTTACTCATCGAGGTTCCTAAACTATGGCTACACCTTC.

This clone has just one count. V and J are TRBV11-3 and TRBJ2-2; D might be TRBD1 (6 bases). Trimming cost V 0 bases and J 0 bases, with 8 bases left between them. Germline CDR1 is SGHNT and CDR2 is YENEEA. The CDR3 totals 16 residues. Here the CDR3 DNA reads TGTGCCAGCAGCTTAGATGGGACACCGAACACCGGGGAGCTGTTTTTT. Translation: CASSLDGTPNTGELFF.

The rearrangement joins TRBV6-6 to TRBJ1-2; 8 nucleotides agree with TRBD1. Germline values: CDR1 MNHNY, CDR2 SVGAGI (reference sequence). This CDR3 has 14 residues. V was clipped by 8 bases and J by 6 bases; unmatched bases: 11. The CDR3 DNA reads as TGTGCCAGCCTACCAGGGGGCGCAGTTGATGGCTACACCTTC. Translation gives CASLPGGAVDGYTF.

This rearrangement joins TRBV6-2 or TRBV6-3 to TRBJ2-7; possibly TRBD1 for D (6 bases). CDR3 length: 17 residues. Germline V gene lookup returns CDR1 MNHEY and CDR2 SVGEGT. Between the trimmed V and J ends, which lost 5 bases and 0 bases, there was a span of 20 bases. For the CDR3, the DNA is TGTGCCAGCAGTACCCACGGGGCGACAGGTAGCTCCTACGAGCAGTACTTC. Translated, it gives CASSTHGATGSSYEQYF.

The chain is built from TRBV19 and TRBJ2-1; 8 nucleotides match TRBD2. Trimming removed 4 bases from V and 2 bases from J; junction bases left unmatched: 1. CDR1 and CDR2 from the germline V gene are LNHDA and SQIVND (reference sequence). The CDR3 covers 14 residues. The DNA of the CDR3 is TGTGCCAGTAGTAGCGGGAGGCCCTACAATGAGCAGTTCTTC. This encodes CASSSGRPYNEQFF.

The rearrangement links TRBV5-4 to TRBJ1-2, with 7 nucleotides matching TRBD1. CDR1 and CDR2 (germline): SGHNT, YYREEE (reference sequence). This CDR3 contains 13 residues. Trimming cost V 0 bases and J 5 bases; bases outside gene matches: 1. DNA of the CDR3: TGTGCCAGCAGCTTGGAGGGGGCTTATGGCTACACCTTC. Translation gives CASSLEGAYGYTF.

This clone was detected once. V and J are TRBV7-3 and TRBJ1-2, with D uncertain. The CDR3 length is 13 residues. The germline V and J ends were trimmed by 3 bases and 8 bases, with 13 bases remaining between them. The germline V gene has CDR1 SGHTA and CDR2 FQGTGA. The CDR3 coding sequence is TGTGCCAGCAGCTTGACCAGGAGGGAAGGCTACACCTTC. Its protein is CASSLTRREGYTF.

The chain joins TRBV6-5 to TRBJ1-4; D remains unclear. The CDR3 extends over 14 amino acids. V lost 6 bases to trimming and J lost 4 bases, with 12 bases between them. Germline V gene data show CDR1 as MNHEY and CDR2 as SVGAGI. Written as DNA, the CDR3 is TGTGCCAGCAGGGGAGAGGGTCATAATGAAAAACTGTTTTTT. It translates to CASRGEGHNEKLFF.

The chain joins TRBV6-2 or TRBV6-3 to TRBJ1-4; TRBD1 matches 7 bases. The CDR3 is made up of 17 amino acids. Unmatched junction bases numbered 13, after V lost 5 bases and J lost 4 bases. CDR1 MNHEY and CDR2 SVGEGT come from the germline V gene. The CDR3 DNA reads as TGTGCCAGCAGTCGGCCGACCCAGGGGGGAGTTAATGAAAAACTGTTTTTT. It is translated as CASSRPTQGGVNEKLFF.

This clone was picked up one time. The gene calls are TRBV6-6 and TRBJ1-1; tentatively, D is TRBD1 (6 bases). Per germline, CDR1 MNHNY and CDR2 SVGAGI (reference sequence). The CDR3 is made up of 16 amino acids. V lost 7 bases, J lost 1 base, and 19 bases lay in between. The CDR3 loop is CASIERGGFGNTEAFF. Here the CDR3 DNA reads TGTGCCAGCATCGAACGGGGGGGCTTTGGGAACACTGAAGCTTTCTTT.

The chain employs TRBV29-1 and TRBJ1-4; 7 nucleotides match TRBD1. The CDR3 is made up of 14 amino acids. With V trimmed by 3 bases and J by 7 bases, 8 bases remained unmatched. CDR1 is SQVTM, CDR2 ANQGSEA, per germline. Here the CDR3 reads CSVDVGGVGEKLFF. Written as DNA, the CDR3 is TGCAGCGTTGATGTAGGGGGCGTTGGTGAAAAACTGTTTTTT.

The CDR3, as DNA: TGTGCTAGTGGTTTGGTACTAGGACAGACTAACTATGGCTACACCTTC. Its translation: CASGLVLGQTNYGYTF. The genes are TRBV12-5 and TRBJ1-2; D possibly corresponds to TRBD1 (6 bases). The CDR3 is 16 amino acids. The germline V gene has CDR1 LGHNT and CDR2 FRNRAP. V was cut by 0 bases and J by 0 bases, with 11 bases left in between.

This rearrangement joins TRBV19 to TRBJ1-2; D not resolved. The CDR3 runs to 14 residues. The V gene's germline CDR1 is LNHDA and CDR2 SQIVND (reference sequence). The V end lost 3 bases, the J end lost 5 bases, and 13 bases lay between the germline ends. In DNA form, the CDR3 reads TGTGCCAGTAGTATCTCGTCTACCCCTTATGGCTACACCTTC. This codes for CASSISSTPYGYTF. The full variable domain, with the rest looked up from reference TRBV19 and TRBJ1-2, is DGGITQSPKYLFRKEGQNVTLSCEQNLNHDAMYWYRQDPGQGLRLIYYSQIVNDFQKGDIAEGYSVSREKKESFPLTVTSAQKNPTAFYLCASSISSTPYGYTFGSGTRLTVV.

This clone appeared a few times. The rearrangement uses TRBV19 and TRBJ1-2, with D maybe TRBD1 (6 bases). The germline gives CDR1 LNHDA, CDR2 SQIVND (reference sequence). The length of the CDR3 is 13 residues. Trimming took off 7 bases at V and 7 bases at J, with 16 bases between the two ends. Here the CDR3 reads CASTAQGLSGYTF. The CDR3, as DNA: TGTGCCAGTACCGCACAGGGCTTGAGTGGCTACACCTTC.

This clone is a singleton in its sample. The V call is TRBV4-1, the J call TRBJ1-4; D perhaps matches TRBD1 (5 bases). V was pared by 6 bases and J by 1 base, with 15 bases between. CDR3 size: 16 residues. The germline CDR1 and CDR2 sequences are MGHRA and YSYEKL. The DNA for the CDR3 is TGCGCCAGCAGGAAGTCGGGGGGGGGAACTAATGAAAAACTGTTTTTT. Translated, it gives CASRKSGGGTNEKLFF.

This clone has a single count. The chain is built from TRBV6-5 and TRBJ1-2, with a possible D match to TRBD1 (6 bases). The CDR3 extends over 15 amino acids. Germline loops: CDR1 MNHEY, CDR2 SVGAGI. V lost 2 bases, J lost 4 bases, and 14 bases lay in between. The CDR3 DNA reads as TGTGCCAGCAGTTACCGTACAGGGCGGAGCTATGGCTACACCTTC. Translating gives CASSYRTGRSYGYTF.

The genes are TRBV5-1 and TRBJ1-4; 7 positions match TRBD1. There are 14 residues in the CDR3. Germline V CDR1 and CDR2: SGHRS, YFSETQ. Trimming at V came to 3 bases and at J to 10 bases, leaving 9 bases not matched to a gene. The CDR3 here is CASSSGDSLGKLFF. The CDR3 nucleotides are TGCGCCAGCAGCTCGGGGGACAGTTTGGGAAAACTGTTTTTT.

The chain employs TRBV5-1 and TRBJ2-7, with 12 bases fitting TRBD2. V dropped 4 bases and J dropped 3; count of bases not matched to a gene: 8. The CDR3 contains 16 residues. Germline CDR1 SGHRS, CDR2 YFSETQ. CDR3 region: CASSQSSGRVDYEQYF. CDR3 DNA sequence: TGCGCCAGCAGCCAGTCTAGCGGGAGGGTGGACTACGAGCAGTACTTC.